This T cell receptor beta chain emerged from a study of technical replicates of blood from a few donors. CDR3 size: 15 residues. Per germline, CDR1 LGHNA and CDR2 YSLEER. The V and J ends lost 0 bases and 2 bases respectively, with 11 bases between them. The protocol was immunoSEQ multiplex PCR, while the TCRdb copy is restricted to in-frame clones and leaves out a portion. The sample lists under 65,000 clones, roughly 92% seen once, with approximately 3.9% in the top ten. The gene calls are TRBV4-3 and TRBJ2-7, with D possibly TRBD2 on 6 matching bases. This receptor was taken from a human donor in good health. Some clones in this sample may be carry-over from other donors' samples. The sequenced sample consisted of PBMCs. This CDR3 is CASSQDRGVTYEQYF. The CDR3 DNA is TGCGCCAGCAGCCAAGATCGCGGGGTAACCTACGAGCAGTACTTC.